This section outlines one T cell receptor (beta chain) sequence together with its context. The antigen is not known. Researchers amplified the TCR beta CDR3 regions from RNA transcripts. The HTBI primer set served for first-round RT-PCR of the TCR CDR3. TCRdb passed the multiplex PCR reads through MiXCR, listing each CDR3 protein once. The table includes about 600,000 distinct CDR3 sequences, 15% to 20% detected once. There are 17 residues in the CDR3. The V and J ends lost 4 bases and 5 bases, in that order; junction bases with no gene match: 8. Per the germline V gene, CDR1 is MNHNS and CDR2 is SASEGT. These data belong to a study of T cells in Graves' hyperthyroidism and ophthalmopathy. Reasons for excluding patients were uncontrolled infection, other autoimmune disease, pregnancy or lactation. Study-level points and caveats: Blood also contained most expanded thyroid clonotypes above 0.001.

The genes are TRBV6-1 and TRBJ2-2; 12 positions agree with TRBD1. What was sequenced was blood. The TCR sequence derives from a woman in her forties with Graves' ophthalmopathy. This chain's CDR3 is CASSARDRGRITGELFF. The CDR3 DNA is TGTGCCAGCAGTGCCCGGGACAGGGGGCGGATTACCGGGGAGCTGTTTTTT.